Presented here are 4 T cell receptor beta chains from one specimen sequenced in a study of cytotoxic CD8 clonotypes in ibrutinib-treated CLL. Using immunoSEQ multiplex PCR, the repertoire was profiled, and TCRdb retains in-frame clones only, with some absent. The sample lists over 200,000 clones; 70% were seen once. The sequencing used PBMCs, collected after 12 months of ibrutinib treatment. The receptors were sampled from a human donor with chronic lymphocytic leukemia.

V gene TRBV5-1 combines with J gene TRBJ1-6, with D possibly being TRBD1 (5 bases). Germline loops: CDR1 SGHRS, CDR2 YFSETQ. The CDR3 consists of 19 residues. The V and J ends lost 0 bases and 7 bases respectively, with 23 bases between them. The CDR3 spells CASSLDSFIGAGFNSPLHF. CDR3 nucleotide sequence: TGCGCCAGCAGCTTGGATAGCTTTATAGGGGCTGGATTCAATTCACCCCTCCACTTT.

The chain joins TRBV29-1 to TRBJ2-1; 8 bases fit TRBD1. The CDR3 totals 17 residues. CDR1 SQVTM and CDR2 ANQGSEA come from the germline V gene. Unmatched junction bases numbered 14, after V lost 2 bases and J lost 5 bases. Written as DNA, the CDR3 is TGCAGCGTTGAACCAAAGGTCATCCCGGACAGGGACAATGAGCAGTTCTTC. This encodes CSVEPKVIPDRDNEQFF.

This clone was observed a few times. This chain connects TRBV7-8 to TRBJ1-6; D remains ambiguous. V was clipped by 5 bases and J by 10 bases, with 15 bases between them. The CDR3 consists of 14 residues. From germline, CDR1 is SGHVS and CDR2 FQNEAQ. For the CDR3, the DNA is TGTGCCAGCAGCAACCAAGCTCTTCAGTCACCCCTCCACTTT. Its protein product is CASSNQALQSPLHF.

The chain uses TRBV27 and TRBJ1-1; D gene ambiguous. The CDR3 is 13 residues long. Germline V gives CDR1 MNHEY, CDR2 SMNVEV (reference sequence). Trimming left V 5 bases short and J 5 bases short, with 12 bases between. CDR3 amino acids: CASSRPEGTEAFF. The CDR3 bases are TGTGCCAGCAGTCGCCCCGAGGGTACTGAAGCTTTCTTT.